The rows below give T cell receptor beta chains drawn from one sample of a study of blood T cells in healthy people across ages. TCRdb recomputed calls from the 5' RACE reads with MiXCR, one row per CDR3 protein. The table lists some 640,000 distinct CDR3 sequences, about half of them singletons. The specimen was blood. These receptors were collected from a woman aged 60 to 75 in good health. The conserved cysteine and the conserved F or W are not part of the CDR3 here. The D gene is left open where the match is weak.

len	v_gene	j_gene	d_gene	CDR3aa
9	TRBV27	TRBJ2-7	NA	ASSFGYVQY
13	TRBV6-5	NA	TRBD1	ASSYRTGELYEQY
12	TRBV7-2	TRBJ2-7	NA	ASSLRRTSYEQY
14	TRBV7-2	TRBJ1-2	NA	ASSFSSTGYDYGYT
14	TRBV20-1	TRBJ2-1	TRBD2	SASSPLAGGYNEQF
16	TRBV13	TRBJ2-1	TRBD2	ASSPRTSGRALRGEQF
13	TRBV29-1	TRBJ2-3	TRBD2	SVDGASGHTDTQY
11	TRBV2	TRBJ1-2	TRBD1	ASSHDRAPGYT
12	TRBV20-1	TRBJ2-1	TRBD2	SASALAGENEQF
13	TRBV6-1	TRBJ2-1	NA	ASSEVSRGSLNWF
15	TRBV9	TRBJ2-5	NA	ASSVVGQGSLGETQY
12	TRBV3-1	TRBJ1-2	NA	ASRGDVAAQGYT
12	TRBV7-3	TRBJ2-5	TRBD1	ASSRGQGWETQY
13	TRBV10-3	TRBJ1-2	NA	TISESITGVNGYT
12	TRBV27	TRBJ2-7	TRBD1	ASSPWTGSHEQY
12	TRBV20-1	TRBJ1-2	TRBD1	SARDPRTGNGYT
15	TRBV5-4	TRBJ2-6	NA	ASSLARASSGANVLT
12	TRBV5-1	TRBJ1-1	TRBD1	ASSLGTGGYEAF
13	TRBV28	TRBJ2-1	TRBD2	ASSLPREGLNEQF
15	TRBV24-1	TRBJ1-1	NA	ATSDNTVMGLNTEAF
13	TRBV5-1	TRBJ2-1	TRBD1	ASSPDRGPYNEQF
9	TRBV28	TRBJ2-7	TRBD1	ASTGGNEQY
14	TRBV27	NA	TRBD2	ASSRGAGEIYNEQY
11	TRBV6-6	TRBJ1-4	TRBD1	ASTNTGGEKLF
12	TRBV20-1	TRBJ1-5	NA	SAHLSQGNQPQH
12	TRBV3-1	NA	NA	ASSQATRAYEQY
11	TRBV29-1	TRBJ2-3	NA	SVPRVGPDTQY
12	TRBV7-2	TRBJ2-3	NA	ASSLGRSTDTQY
13	TRBV5-1	TRBJ2-6	NA	ASSTGQSGANVLT
14	TRBV25-1	TRBJ1-1	NA	ASSGPTGPMNTEAF
12	TRBV20-1	TRBJ2-5	NA	SARPGPIQETQY
14	TRBV3-1	TRBJ2-1	TRBD2	ASSQGTGGPIHEQF
13	TRBV20-1	TRBJ2-3	TRBD2	SARVGTSGTDMQY
16	TRBV5-1	TRBJ2-2	TRBD1	ASSFGHRGPANTGELF
14	TRBV7-6	TRBJ1-4	NA	ASSLAPSAESEKLF
11	TRBV12-3/TRBV12-4	TRBJ1-6	NA	ASSSAQGTPLH
12	TRBV20-1	TRBJ2-5	NA	SATTGTLQETQY
12	TRBV12-3/TRBV12-4	TRBJ1-1	NA	ASSLRTLNTEAF
15	TRBV9	NA	TRBD2	ASSVGAAGGPQETQY
14	TRBV28	TRBJ1-6	NA	ASSLTSGSYNSPLH
13	TRBV6-1	TRBJ2-7	NA	ASSEGTRGPYEQY
12	TRBV7-2	TRBJ2-7	NA	ASSPGAGVWEQY
12	TRBV29-1	TRBJ2-5	TRBD2	SVTLAGGANEQY
13	TRBV4-3	TRBJ2-5	NA	ASSGHRDRQETQY
12	TRBV16	TRBJ1-6	NA	ASSQDRPGSPLH
12	TRBV24-1	TRBJ1-5	NA	ATSPDREWDPQH
14	TRBV5-6	TRBJ2-7	TRBD1	ASSVAGTGGLNEQY